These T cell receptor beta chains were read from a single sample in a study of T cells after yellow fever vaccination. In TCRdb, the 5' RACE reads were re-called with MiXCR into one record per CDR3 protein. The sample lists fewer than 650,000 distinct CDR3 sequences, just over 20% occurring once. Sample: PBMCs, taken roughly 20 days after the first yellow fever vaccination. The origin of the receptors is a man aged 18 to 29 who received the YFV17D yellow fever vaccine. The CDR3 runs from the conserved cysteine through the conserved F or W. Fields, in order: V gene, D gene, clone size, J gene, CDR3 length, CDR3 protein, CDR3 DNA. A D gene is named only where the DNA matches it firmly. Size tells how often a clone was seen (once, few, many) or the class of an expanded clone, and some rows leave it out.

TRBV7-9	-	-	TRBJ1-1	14	CASSSWVGNTEAFF	TGTGCCAGCAGCTCCTGGGTGGGGAACACTGAAGCTTTCTTT
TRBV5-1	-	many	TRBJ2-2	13	CASSYLQAGELFF	TGCGCCAGCAGCTACTTGCAGGCGGGGGAGCTGTTTTTT
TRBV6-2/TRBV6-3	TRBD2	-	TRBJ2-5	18	CASSYSGTSGGLRETQYF	TGTGCCAGCAGTTACTCCGGGACTAGCGGGGGACTAAGAGAGACCCAGTACTTC
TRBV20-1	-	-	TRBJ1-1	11	CSAIMNTEAFF	TGCAGTGCTATAATGAACACTGAAGCTTTCTTT
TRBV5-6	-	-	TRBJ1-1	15	CASSPTGAWGTEAFF	TGTGCCAGCAGCCCGACGGGGGCCTGGGGCACTGAAGCTTTCTTT
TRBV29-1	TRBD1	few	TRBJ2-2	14	CSVAPGQGIGELFF	TGCAGCGTGGCACCGGGACAGGGAATCGGGGAGCTGTTTTTT
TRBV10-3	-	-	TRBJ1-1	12	CAIRGGNTEAFF	TGTGCCATCAGGGGTGGGAACACTGAAGCTTTCTTT
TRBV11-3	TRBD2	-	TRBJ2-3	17	CASSLGTSSGGTDTQYF	TGTGCCAGCAGCTTAGGGACGTCTAGCGGGGGGACAGATACGCAGTATTTT
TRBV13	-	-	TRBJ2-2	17	CASSPMYGRLNTGELFF	TGTGCCAGCAGCCCCATGTACGGCAGGTTAAACACCGGGGAGCTGTTTTTT
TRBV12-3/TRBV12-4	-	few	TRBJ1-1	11	CASSYGFGAFF	TGTGCCAGCAGTTATGGTTTTGGGGCTTTCTTT
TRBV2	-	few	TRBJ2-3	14	CASRRSASTDTQYF	TGTGCCAGCCGACGTAGCGCTAGCACAGATACGCAGTATTTT
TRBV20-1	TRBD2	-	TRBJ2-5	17	CSASGLAGGVPKETQYF	TGCAGTGCTAGCGGACTAGCGGGGGGAGTACCGAAAGAGACCCAGTACTTC
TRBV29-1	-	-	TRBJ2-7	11	CSVEQDYEQYF	TGCAGCGTTGAACAGGATTACGAGCAGTACTTC
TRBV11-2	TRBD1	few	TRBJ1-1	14	CASRSPGQNSEAFF	TGTGCCAGCAGAAGTCCGGGACAGAATTCTGAAGCTTTCTTT
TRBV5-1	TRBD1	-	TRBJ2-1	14	CASSFPQGDNEQFF	TGCGCCAGCAGCTTTCCACAGGGGGACAATGAGCAGTTCTTC
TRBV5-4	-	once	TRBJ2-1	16	CASSPRYREPNNEQFF	TGTGCCAGCAGTCCTCGATACAGGGAGCCGAACAATGAGCAGTTCTTC
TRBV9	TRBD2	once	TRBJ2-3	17	CASSVVGLAGVADTQYF	TGTGCCAGCAGCGTAGTGGGACTAGCGGGGGTGGCAGATACGCAGTATTTT
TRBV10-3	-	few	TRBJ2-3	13	CAISEVGGDTQYF	TGTGCCATCAGTGAGGTCGGAGGAGATACGCAGTATTTT
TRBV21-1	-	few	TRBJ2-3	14	CASSSRDRTDTQYF	TGTGCCAGCAGCAGCCGGGACCGCACAGATACGCAGTATTTT
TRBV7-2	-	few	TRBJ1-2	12	CAGGPYSRGYTF	TGTGCCGGAGGGCCCTACTCTCGTGGCTACACCTTC
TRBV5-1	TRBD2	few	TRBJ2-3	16	CASSRLAGDRTDTQYF	TGCGCCAGCAGCAGACTAGCGGGGGATCGCACAGATACGCAGTATTTT
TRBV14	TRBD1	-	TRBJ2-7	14	CASSRGTGSHEQYF	TGTGCCAGCAGCCGCGGGACAGGCTCCCACGAGCAGTACTTC
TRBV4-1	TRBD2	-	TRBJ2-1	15	CASSQKAGGPREQFF	TGCGCCAGCAGCCAAAAAGCGGGGGGGCCCCGTGAGCAGTTCTTC
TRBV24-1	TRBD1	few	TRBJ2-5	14	CATSDWTGGGTQYF	TGTGCCACCAGTGATTGGACAGGCGGCGGGACCCAGTACTTC
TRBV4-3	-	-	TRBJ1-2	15	CASSQDSSGRYGYTF	TGCGCCAGCAGCCAAGACTCGTCGGGTCGGTATGGCTACACCTTC
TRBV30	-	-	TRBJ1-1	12	CACRQLNTEAFF	TGTGCCTGCCGACAACTGAACACTGAAGCTTTCTTT
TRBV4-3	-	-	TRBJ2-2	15	CASSGAGSNTGELFF	TGCGCCAGCAGCGGGGCAGGGTCGAACACCGGGGAGCTGTTTTTT
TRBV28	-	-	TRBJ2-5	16	CASSLSIPAGRETQYF	TGTGCCAGCAGTTTAAGTATCCCGGCGGGGCGCGAGACCCAGTACTTC